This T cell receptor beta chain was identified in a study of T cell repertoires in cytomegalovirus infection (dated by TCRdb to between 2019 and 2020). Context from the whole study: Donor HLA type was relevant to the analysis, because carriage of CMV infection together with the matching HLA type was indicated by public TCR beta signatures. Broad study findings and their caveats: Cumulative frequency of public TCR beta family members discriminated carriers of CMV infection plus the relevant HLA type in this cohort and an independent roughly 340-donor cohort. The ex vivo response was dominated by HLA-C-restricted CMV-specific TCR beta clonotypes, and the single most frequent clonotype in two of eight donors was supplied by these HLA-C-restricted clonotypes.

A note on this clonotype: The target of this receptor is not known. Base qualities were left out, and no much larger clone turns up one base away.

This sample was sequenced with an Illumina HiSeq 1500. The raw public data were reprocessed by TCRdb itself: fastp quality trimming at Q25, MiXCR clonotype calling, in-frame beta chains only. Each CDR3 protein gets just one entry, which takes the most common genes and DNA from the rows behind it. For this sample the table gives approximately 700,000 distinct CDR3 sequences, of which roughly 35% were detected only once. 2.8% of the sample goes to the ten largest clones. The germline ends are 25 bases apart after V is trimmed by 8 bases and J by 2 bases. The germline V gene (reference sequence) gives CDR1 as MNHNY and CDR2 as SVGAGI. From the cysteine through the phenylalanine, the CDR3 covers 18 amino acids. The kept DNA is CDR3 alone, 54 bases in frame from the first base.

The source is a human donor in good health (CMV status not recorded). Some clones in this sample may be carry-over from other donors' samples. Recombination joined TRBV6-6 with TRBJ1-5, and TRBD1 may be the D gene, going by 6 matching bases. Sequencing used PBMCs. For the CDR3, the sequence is CASVQGLHRSVGNQPQHF. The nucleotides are TGTGCCAGCGTACAGGGCCTCCATCGGAGCGTAGGCAATCAGCCCCAGCATTTT.